A single sample is the source of the 31 T cell receptor beta chains below, sequenced in a study of spatial heterogeneity in lung cancer. The time point denotes: sample taken at primary tumor resection. Sequencing of whole RNA from tumor, nontumor lung or frozen PBMC involved no sorting. TCRdb processed the 5' RACE reads anew with MiXCR; each CDR3 protein has one entry. The top ten clones hold under 50% of a sample with about 92,000 distinct CDR3 sequences, 9.5% to 15% of them seen once. The sequencing used PBMCs, collected at surgery. These receptors were taken from a male donor with early-stage non-small cell lung cancer.

This chain uses TRBV20-1 with TRBJ2-7; 9 nucleotides line up with TRBD2. The CDR3 spans 14 residues. Germline V gives CDR1 DFQATT, CDR2 SNEGSKA (reference sequence). Trimming removed 5 bases from V and 6 bases from J; junction bases left unmatched: 11. CDR3 sequence (DNA): TGCAGTGCTGTAGCGGGGGCCCTGTTTGGCGAGCAGTACTTC. Its translation is CSAVAGALFGEQYF.

This clonotype was detected many times. This rearrangement joins TRBV5-1 to TRBJ1-2, with D hard to call. The CDR3 loop spans 15 amino acids. Germline CDR1 reads SGHRS; CDR2 reads YFSETQ. Trimming cost V 5 bases and J 5 bases, with 19 bases left between them. The CDR3 coding sequence is TGCGCCAGCAGTCCGAGGCCCGATACACAATATGGCTACACCTTC. Protein: CASSPRPDTQYGYTF.

The table lists this clonotype with a few counts. The rearrangement uses TRBV29-1 and TRBJ2-5; the D gene is possibly TRBD2 (7 bases). The V gene's germline CDR1 is SQVTM and CDR2 ANQGSEA. The CDR3 runs to 14 residues. V lost 1 base, J lost 6 bases, and 15 bases lay in between. The CDR3, as DNA: TGCAGCGTTGAAGGAGCGGGACAAGGGCAGACCCAGTACTTC. Protein sequence: CSVEGAGQGQTQYF.

The CDR3 bases are TGTGCCAGCAGCGGTCCGGGACAGGGGAACTACAATGAGCAGTTCTTC. Its translation is CASSGPGQGNYNEQFF. V is TRBV7-9 and J is TRBJ2-1; 10 nucleotides line up with TRBD1. Germline V lookup: CDR1 SEHNR, CDR2 FQNEAQ (reference sequence). This CDR3 spans 16 amino acids. J was trimmed by 3 bases and V by 5 bases; bases with no gene match: 7.

This clonotype was seen a few times. The gene calls are TRBV18 and TRBJ2-3; no reliable D call. This CDR3 contains 12 residues. The germline V and J ends were trimmed by 5 bases and 2 bases, with 5 bases remaining between them. Germline CDR1 and CDR2: KGHSH and LQKENI. The CDR3 loop is CASSSFTDTQYF. The CDR3 DNA sequence: TGTGCCAGCTCATCCTTCACAGATACGCAGTATTTT.

Many counts were recorded for this clonotype. The gene calls are TRBV3-1 and TRBJ2-4; tentatively, D is TRBD2 (5 bases). The V gene lost 1 base and the J gene lost 1 base, with 8 bases spanning the gap. The CDR3 has 15 amino acids. Germline assignment: CDR1 LGHDT and CDR2 YNNKEL (reference sequence). This CDR3 is CASSQVPSAKNIQYF. The CDR3 DNA is TGTGCCAGCAGCCAAGTCCCTAGCGCCAAAAACATTCAGTACTTC. Full variable domain (rest looked up from reference TRBV3-1 and TRBJ2-4): DTAVSQTPKYLVTQMGNDKSIKCEQNLGHDTMYWYKQDSKKFLKIMFSYNNKELIINETVPNRFSPKSPDKAHLNLHINSLELGDSAVYFCASSQVPSAKNIQYFGAGTRLSVL.

This clonotype qualifies as medium-sized. The CDR3 DNA is TGCAGCGTTACCGGGACAGGGGGCCTCTCCTACGAGCAGTACTTC. It translates to CSVTGTGGLSYEQYF. The chain recombines TRBV29-1 with TRBJ2-7; 12 nucleotides match TRBD1. Germline CDR1 is SQVTM and CDR2 is ANQGSEA. Unmatched junction bases numbered 5, after V lost 5 bases and J lost 0 bases. The CDR3 runs to 15 residues.

The sample holds a few counts of this clonotype. The chain joins TRBV5-1 to TRBJ2-7; D tentatively fits TRBD1 or TRBD2 (5 bases each). CDR1 SGHRS and CDR2 YFSETQ come from the germline V gene. There are 14 residues in the CDR3. The V end was cut by 0 bases, the J end by 9 bases, with 16 bases between. CDR3 amino acids: CASSLEGTKEVQYF. CDR3 DNA: TGCGCCAGCAGCTTGGAAGGGACCAAGGAGGTGCAGTACTTC.

This clonotype came up many times. This chain links TRBV20-1 with TRBJ1-1; no clear D gene. Germline CDR1 DFQATT, CDR2 SNEGSKA (reference sequence). There are 10 residues in the CDR3. Between the trimmed V and J ends, which lost 5 bases and 8 bases, there was a span of 9 bases. For the CDR3, the DNA is TGCAGTGCTTGGAACCGGGAAGCTTTCTTT. It translates to CSAWNREAFF.

CDR3 amino acids: CASSAGDFSSYEQYF. The CDR3 DNA follows: TGTGCCAGCAGTGCCGGGGATTTCAGCTCCTACGAGCAGTACTTC. The chain links TRBV2 to TRBJ2-7, with TRBD2 as a possible D gene (5 bases). The CDR3 runs 15 residues. V dropped 4 bases and J dropped 0 bases, with 13 bases sitting between them. Germline V CDR1 and CDR2: SNHLY, FYNNEI.

The chain couples TRBV10-3 to TRBJ2-6; D is ambiguous. Deletions cut 2 bases from V and 0 bases from J, with 5 bases between. The CDR3 is made up of 15 amino acids. Germline V CDR1 and CDR2: ENHRY, SYGVKD. CDR3 residues: CAISEVSSGANVLTF. The CDR3 coding sequence is TGTGCCATCAGTGAGGTATCCTCTGGGGCCAACGTCCTGACTTTC.

This clonotype was seen more than once but under ten times. This sequence joins TRBV18 and TRBJ2-7, with 8 bases that match TRBD1. The V gene's germline CDR1 is KGHSH and CDR2 LQKENI. The CDR3 has 14 residues. Trimming at V came to 4 bases and at J to 3 bases, leaving 5 bases not matched to a gene. In DNA, the CDR3 is TGTGCCAGCTCACTCGGGACAGGAGTCTACGAGCAGTACTTC. Protein: CASSLGTGVYEQYF.

The genes are TRBV7-9 and TRBJ1-1; no firm D call. The CDR3 has 14 amino acids. Per germline, CDR1 SEHNR and CDR2 FQNEAQ (reference sequence). V gave up 8 bases and J gave up 2 bases, with 15 bases separating them. The CDR3 sequence: CASFRLGGNTEAFF. The CDR3 DNA reads TGTGCCAGCTTTCGACTCGGCGGTAACACTGAAGCTTTCTTT.

The CDR3 is CSARLAGESYEQYF. CDR3 bases: TGCAGTGCTAGGCTAGCGGGGGAGTCCTACGAGCAGTACTTC. The chain joins TRBV20-1 to TRBJ2-7; 10 positions match TRBD2. Trimming at V came to 3 bases and at J to 1 base, leaving 3 bases not matched to a gene. The CDR3 contains 14 residues. Germline CDR1 and CDR2: DFQATT and SNEGSKA (reference sequence).

This clonotype was observed at least ten times. The rearrangement uses TRBV7-9 and TRBJ2-7, with D maybe TRBD2 (6 bases). This CDR3 spans 14 amino acids. CDR1 is SEHNR and CDR2 is FQNEAQ in the germline V gene (reference sequence). V was cut by 1 base and J by 2 bases, with 9 bases left in between. The CDR3 is CASSLGGVAYEQYF. CDR3 in DNA: TGTGCCAGCAGCTTAGGGGGGGTTGCCTACGAGCAGTACTTC.

V and J are TRBV7-2 and TRBJ2-3, with TRBD1 identical over 8 bases. Trimming at V came to 4 bases and at J to 6 bases, leaving 6 bases not matched to a gene. Looked up from germline, CDR1 is SGHTA and CDR2 is FQGNSA. There are 14 residues in the CDR3. CDR3 in DNA: TGTGCCAGCAGCTCGACAGGGGCCGGCGATACGCAGTATTTT. Protein: CASSSTGAGDTQYF.

V gene TRBV6-1 combines with J gene TRBJ2-7, with D perhaps TRBD2 (6 bases). V lost 2 bases, J lost 3 bases, and 8 bases lay in between. The CDR3 is 13 amino acids. Germline CDR1 is MNHNS and CDR2 is SASEGT. CDR3 amino acids: CASSETGLYEQYF. DNA of the CDR3: TGTGCCAGCAGTGAAACGGGACTCTACGAGCAGTACTTC.

This clonotype was observed a handful of times. This chain uses TRBV4-2 with TRBJ1-1; 7 bases are a match to TRBD1. Germline-derived CDR1 and CDR2 are LGHNA and YNFKEQ. Germline trimming cut 0 bases from V and 10 bases from J; bases unmatched to any gene: 8. The CDR3 is made up of 14 amino acids. In nucleotides, the CDR3 is TGTGCCAGCAGCCAAGATAGGGCAGGGGGGAGAGCTTTCTTT. Amino acids: CASSQDRAGGRAFF.

The chain recombines TRBV6-1 with TRBJ1-5; D may be TRBD1 (5 bases). This CDR3 contains 13 residues. V was clipped by 4 bases and J by 5 bases, with 9 bases between them. CDR1 is MNHNS, CDR2 SASEGT, per germline. CDR3 coding DNA: TGTGCCAGCAGTGCTACAGGAGATCAGCCCCAGCATTTT. Amino acid sequence: CASSATGDQPQHF.

The chain employs TRBV29-1 and TRBJ2-3; D perhaps matches TRBD2 (5 bases). This CDR3 has 13 amino acids. Germline values: CDR1 SQVTM, CDR2 ANQGSEA. Trimming removed 4 bases at V and 5 bases at J, with 13 bases between. CDR3 nucleotides: TGCAGCGTTGCCCCTGATGGGAGAGATACGCAGTATTTT. This gives the protein CSVAPDGRDTQYF.

This clonotype came up a few times. The CDR3: CASSRHGQGEEQYF. The CDR3, as DNA: TGTGCCAGCAGCCGCCATGGACAGGGTGAAGAGCAGTACTTC. This rearrangement joins TRBV3-1 to TRBJ2-7, with 8 bases matching TRBD1. Trimming removed 4 bases from V and 7 bases from J; junction bases left unmatched: 9. Germline assignment: CDR1 LGHDT and CDR2 YNNKEL (reference sequence). This CDR3 region has 14 residues.

This clonotype was counted a few times. The V call is TRBV7-2, the J call TRBJ1-6, with 11 bases fitting TRBD1. V shed 3 bases and J 13 bases; nucleotides not matched to a gene: 8. CDR3 length: 15 amino acids. Germline values: CDR1 SGHTA, CDR2 FQGNSA. The CDR3 DNA reads TGTGCCAGCAGCTTGGCGGGACAGGGGGTCTCTCCCCTCCACTTT. Translated, it gives CASSLAGQGVSPLHF. Based on the CDR3 plus reference TRBV7-2 and TRBJ1-6, the full variable domain is GAGVSQSPSNKVTEKGKDVELRCDPISGHTALYWYRQSLGQGLEFLIYFQGNSAPDKSGLPSDRFSAERTGGSVSTLTIQRTQQEDSAVYLCASSLAGQGVSPLHFGNGTRLTVT.

In its sample, this clonotype was seen a few times. V gene TRBV12-3 or TRBV12-4 combines with J gene TRBJ2-3; D possibly uses TRBD1 or TRBD2 (6 bases each). This CDR3 has 14 amino acids. V was trimmed by 6 bases and J by 3 bases, leaving 13 bases between them. The CDR3 is CASRGAAGTDTQYF. The CDR3, as DNA: TGTGCCAGCAGGGGGGCGGCGGGGACAGATACGCAGTATTTT.

In this sample, this clonotype turned up a few times. The chain carries TRBV6-1 and TRBJ1-5, with D uncertain. V lost 3 bases to trimming and J lost 6 bases, with 3 bases between them. This CDR3 contains 11 residues. Germline assignment: CDR1 MNHNS and CDR2 SASEGT. The CDR3 loop reads CASSDTQPQHF. The CDR3 coding sequence is TGTGCCAGCAGTGACACTCAGCCCCAGCATTTT.

A few counts support this clonotype. The chain has TRBV12-3 or TRBV12-4 and TRBJ2-7; no definite D call. This CDR3 spans 14 amino acids. V shed 2 bases and J shed 1 base, with 9 bases lying between them. Written as DNA, the CDR3 is TGTGCCAGCAGTTTAAGGCTGGTATCCTACGAGCAGTACTTC. It encodes CASSLRLVSYEQYF.

This clonotype was picked up a small number of times. The chain carries TRBV20-1 and TRBJ2-3; D is unclear. CDR3 length: 14 amino acids. The V gene's germline CDR1 is DFQATT and CDR2 SNEGSKA (reference sequence). V dropped 7 bases and J dropped 0 bases, with 14 bases sitting between them. CDR3 sequence reads: CSVDADLSTDTQYF. In DNA form, the CDR3 reads TGCAGTGTTGATGCGGACCTAAGCACAGATACGCAGTATTTT.

V gene TRBV12-3 or TRBV12-4 combines with J gene TRBJ2-5; 9 bases match TRBD1. The CDR3 sequence is 18 residues long. The trim removed 3 bases at V and 4 bases at J, leaving 15 bases unmatched. CDR3 in DNA: TGTGCCAGCAGTTTTAGAGGGAACAGGGGGCGAGTAAGAGAGACCCAGTACTTC. Translated, it gives CASSFRGNRGRVRETQYF.

This clonotype appeared many times. The chain carries TRBV7-9 and TRBJ1-1; D may be TRBD1 (5 bases). V shed 7 bases and J shed 1 base, with 10 bases lying between them. This CDR3 comprises 13 residues. CDR1 and CDR2 from the germline V gene are SEHNR and FQNEAQ (reference sequence). CDR3 protein: CASTTQGNTEAFF. The CDR3, as DNA: TGTGCCAGCACTACTCAGGGGAACACTGAAGCTTTCTTT.

The V call is TRBV19, the J call TRBJ1-5; D not resolved. Trimming shortened V by 3 bases and J by 2 bases, and 14 bases separated the two germline ends. CDR1 and CDR2 from the germline V gene are LNHDA and SQIVND (reference sequence). CDR3 length: 16 residues. The CDR3 DNA sequence: TGTGCCAGTAGTATTCGTGGGGTAAGGGGCAATCAGCCCCAGCATTTT. This translates into CASSIRGVRGNQPQHF.

This clonotype was picked up many times. The V call is TRBV7-9, the J call TRBJ2-1; D remains ambiguous. CDR3 length: 14 residues. V was trimmed by 3 bases and J by 3 bases, leaving 9 bases between them. Per germline, CDR1 SEHNR and CDR2 FQNEAQ (reference sequence). The CDR3 sequence: CASSFSLDYNEQFF. The CDR3 DNA is TGTGCCAGCAGCTTTTCCTTAGACTACAATGAGCAGTTCTTC.

This clonotype was found a few times. V gene TRBV11-2 combines with J gene TRBJ1-5; D may be TRBD1 (6 bases). The CDR3 extends over 13 amino acids. V lost 5 bases, J lost 7 bases, and 12 bases lay in between. The germline V gene has CDR1 SGHAT and CDR2 FQNNGV. CDR3 DNA sequence: TGTGCCAGCAGCGGTAGAGGGGGACAGCCCCAGCATTTT. Its translation: CASSGRGGQPQHF.